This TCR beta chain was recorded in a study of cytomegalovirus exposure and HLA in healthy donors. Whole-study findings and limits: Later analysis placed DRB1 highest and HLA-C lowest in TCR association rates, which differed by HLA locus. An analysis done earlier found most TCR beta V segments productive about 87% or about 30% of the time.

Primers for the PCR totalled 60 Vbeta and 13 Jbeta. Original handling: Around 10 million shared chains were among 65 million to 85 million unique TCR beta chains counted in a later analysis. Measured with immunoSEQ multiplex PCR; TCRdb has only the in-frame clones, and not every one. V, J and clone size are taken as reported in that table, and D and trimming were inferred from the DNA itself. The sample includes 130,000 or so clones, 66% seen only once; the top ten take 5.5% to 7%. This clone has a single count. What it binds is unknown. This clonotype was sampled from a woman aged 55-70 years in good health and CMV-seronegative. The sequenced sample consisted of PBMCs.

The CDR3 coding sequence is TGTGCCAGCAGCGTAGGAGGGGGGAGGGCCGTGTCGGCGCGCACAGATACGCAGTATTTT. Encoded protein: CASSVGGGRAVSARTDTQYF. The chain joins TRBV9 to TRBJ2-3; TRBD2 might be the D (7 bases). V dropped 0 bases and J dropped 1 base, with 24 bases sitting between them. Per the germline V gene, CDR1 is SGDLS and CDR2 is YYNGEE. The length of the CDR3 is 20 residues.